This T cell receptor beta chain is from a study of shared T cell receptors in the human thymus. With 0 bases removed from V and 5 bases from J, the gap between germline ends came to 14 bases. The germline V gene has CDR1 SGHRS and CDR2 YFSETQ. The CDR3 contains 16 residues. TCRdb keeps only in-frame clones here, not all; method: immunoSEQ multiplex PCR. In the table there are tens of thousands of clones, about 95% of which are singletons. Sequences were obtained from thymocytes. The chain couples TRBV5-1 to TRBJ2-2; D may be TRBD1 (5 bases). This receptor was obtained from a human donor. The CDR3 reads CASSLAGPGSTGELFF. CDR3 nucleotides: TGCGCCAGCAGCTTGGCTGGGCCAGGGTCAACCGGGGAGCTGTTTTTT.